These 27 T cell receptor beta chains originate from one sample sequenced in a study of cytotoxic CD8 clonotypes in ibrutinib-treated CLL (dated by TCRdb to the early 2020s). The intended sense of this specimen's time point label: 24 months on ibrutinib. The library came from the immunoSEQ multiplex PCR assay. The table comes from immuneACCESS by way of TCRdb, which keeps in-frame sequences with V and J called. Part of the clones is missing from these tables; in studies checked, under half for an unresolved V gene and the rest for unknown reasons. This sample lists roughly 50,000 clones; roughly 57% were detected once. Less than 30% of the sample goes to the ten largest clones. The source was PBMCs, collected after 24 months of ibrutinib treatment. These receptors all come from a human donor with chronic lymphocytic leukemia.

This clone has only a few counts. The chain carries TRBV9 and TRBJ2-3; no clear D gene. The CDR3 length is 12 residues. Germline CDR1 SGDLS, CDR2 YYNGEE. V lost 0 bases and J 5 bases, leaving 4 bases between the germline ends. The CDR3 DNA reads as TGTGCCAGCAGCGTAGATAAAGATACGCAGTATTTT. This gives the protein CASSVDKDTQYF.

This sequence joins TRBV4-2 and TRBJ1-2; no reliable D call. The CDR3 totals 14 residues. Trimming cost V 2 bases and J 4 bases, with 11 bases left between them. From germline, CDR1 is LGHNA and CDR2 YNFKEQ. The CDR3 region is CASSQLQKTYGYTF. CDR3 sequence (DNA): TGTGCCAGCAGCCAACTACAGAAGACCTATGGCTACACCTTC.

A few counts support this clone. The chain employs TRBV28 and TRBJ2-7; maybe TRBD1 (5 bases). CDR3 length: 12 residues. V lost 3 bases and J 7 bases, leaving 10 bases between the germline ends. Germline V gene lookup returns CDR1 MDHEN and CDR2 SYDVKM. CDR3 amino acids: CASSFRGSEQYF. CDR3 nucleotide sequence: TGTGCCAGCAGTTTTAGGGGAAGTGAGCAGTACTTC.

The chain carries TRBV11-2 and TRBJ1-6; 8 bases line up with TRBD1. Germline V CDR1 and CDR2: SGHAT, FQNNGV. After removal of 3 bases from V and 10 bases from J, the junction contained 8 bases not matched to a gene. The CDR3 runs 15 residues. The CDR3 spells CASSLGDRFGSPLHF. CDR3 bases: TGTGCCAGCAGCTTGGGGGACAGGTTTGGATCACCCCTCCACTTT.

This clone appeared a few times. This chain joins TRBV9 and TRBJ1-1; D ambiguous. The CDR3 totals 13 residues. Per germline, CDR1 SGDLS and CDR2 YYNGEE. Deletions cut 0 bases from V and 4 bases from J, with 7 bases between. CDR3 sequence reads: CASSVGGSTEAFF. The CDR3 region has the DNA TGTGCCAGCAGCGTAGGGGGTAGCACTGAAGCTTTCTTT.

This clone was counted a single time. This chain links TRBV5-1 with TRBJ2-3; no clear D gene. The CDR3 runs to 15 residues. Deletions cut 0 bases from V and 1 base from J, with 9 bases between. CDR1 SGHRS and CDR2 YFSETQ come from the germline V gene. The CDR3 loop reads CASSLVAVRTDTQYF. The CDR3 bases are TGCGCCAGCAGCTTGGTGGCCGTCCGCACAGATACGCAGTATTTT.

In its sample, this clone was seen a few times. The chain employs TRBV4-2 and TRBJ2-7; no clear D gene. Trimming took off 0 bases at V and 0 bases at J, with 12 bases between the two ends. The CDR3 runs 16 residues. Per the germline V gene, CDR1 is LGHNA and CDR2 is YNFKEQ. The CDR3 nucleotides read TGTGCCAGCAGCCAAGAGGGCGTCCAGGCCTCCTACGAGCAGTACTTC. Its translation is CASSQEGVQASYEQYF.

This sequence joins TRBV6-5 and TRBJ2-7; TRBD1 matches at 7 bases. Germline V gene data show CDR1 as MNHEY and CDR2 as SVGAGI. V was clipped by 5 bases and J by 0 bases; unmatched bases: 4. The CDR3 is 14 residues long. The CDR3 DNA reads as TGTGCCAGCAGTCGACAGGGCGGCTCCTACGAGCAGTACTTC. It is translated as CASSRQGGSYEQYF.

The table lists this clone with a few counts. CDR3: CASRRTAANTGELFF. CDR3 nucleotide sequence: TGCGCCAGCCGGAGGACAGCAGCGAACACCGGGGAGCTGTTTTTT. V and J are TRBV5-1 and TRBJ2-2, with D possibly matching TRBD1 (6 bases). V lost 7 bases and J 0 bases, leaving 13 bases between the germline ends. In germline, CDR1 is SGHRS, CDR2 YFSETQ. The CDR3 length is 15 residues.

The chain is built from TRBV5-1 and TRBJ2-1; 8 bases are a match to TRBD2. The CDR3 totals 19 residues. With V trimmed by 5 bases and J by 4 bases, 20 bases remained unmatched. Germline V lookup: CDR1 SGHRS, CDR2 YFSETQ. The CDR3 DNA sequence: TGCGCCAGCAGTCATAGTTCCGAAACTAGCGGCCTTACTTACAATGAGCAGTTCTTC. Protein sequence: CASSHSSETSGLTYNEQFF.

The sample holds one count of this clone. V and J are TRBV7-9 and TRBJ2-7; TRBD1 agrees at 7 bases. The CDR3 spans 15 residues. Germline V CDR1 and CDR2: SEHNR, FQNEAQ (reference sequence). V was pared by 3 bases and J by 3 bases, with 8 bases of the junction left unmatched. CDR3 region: CASSLGQIKVYEQYF. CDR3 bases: TGTGCCAGCAGCTTGGGACAGATAAAGGTCTACGAGCAGTACTTC.

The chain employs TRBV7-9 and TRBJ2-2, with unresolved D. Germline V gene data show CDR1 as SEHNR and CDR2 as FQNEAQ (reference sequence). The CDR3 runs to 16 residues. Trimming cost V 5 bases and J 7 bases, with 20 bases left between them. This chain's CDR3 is CASSARAHSSGGELFF. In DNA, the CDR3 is TGTGCCAGCAGCGCCCGAGCCCACAGTTCTGGCGGGGAGCTGTTTTTT.

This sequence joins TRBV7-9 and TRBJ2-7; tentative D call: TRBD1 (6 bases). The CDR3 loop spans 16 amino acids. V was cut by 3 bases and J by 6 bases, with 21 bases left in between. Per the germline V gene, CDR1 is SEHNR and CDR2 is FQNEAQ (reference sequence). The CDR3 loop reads CASSFPTGTARGEQYF. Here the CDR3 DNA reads TGTGCCAGCAGCTTCCCAACAGGGACGGCGAGGGGCGAGCAGTACTTC.

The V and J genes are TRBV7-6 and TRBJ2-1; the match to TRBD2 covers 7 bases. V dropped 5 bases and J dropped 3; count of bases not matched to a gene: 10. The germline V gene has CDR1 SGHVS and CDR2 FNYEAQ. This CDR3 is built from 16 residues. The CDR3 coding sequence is TGTGCCAGCAGCCACCCCCGGGCGGGGGTCTACAATGAGCAGTTCTTC. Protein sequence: CASSHPRAGVYNEQFF.

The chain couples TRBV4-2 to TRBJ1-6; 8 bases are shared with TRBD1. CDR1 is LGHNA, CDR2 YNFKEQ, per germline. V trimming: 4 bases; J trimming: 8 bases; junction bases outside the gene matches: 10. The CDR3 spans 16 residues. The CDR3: CASSRVRQGWDSPLHF. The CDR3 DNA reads TGTGCCAGCAGCCGAGTTAGACAGGGGTGGGATTCACCCCTCCACTTT.

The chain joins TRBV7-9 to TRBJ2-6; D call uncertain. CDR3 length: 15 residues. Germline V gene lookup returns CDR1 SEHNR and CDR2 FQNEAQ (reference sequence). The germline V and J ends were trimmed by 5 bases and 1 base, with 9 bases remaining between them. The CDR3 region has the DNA TGTGCCAGCAGCCCCTCCCTTTCTGGGGCCAACGTCCTGACTTTC. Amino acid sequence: CASSPSLSGANVLTF.

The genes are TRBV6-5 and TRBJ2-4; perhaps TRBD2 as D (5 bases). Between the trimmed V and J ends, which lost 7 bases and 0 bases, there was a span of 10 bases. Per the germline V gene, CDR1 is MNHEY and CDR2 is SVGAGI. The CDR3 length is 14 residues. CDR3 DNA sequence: TGTGCCAGCAAAGTCGGGGTAGCCAAAAACATTCAGTACTTC. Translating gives CASKVGVAKNIQYF.

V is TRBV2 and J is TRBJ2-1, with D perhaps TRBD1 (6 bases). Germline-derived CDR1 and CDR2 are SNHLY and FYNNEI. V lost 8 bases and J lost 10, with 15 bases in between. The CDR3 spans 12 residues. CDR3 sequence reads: CASGWGLQEQFF. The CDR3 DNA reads TGTGCCAGCGGCTGGGGGCTTCAAGAGCAGTTCTTC.

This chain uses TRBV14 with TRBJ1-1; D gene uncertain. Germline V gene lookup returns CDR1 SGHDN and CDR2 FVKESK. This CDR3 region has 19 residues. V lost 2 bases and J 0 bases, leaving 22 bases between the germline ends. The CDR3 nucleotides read TGTGCCAGCAGCCAACCGGGCGGCAGCGCCCACGCCTTGAACACTGAAGCTTTCTTT. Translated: CASSQPGGSAHALNTEAFF. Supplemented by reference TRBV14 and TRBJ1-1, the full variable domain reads EAGVTQFPSHSVIEKGQTVTLRCDPISGHDNLYWYRRVMGKEIKFLLHFVKESKQDESGMPNNRFLAERTGGTYSTLKVQPAELEDSGVYFCASSQPGGSAHALNTEAFFGQGTRLTVV.

The CDR3 region is CASMSPVGAGGWPIQQYF. The CDR3, as DNA: TGTGCCAGCATGAGCCCGGTGGGAGCTGGCGGGTGGCCGATCCAGCAGTACTTC. The chain uses TRBV2 and TRBJ2-7; the D gene is possibly TRBD2 (5 bases). This CDR3 comprises 18 residues. CDR1 is SNHLY and CDR2 is FYNNEI in the germline V gene. Trimming pared 7 bases from V and 8 bases from J, leaving 33 bases between.

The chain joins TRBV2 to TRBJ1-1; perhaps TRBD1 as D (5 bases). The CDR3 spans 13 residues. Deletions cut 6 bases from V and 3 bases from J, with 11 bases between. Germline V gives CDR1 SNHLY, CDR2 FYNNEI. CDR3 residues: CASRRDEDTEAFF. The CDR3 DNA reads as TGTGCCAGCAGGAGGGACGAAGACACTGAAGCTTTCTTT.

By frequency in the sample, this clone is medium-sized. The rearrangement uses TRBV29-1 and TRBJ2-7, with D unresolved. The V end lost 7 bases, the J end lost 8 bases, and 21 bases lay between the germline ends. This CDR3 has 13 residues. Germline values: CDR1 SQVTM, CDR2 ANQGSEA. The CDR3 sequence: CSAQDGFGWQQYF. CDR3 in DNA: TGCAGCGCTCAGGACGGATTCGGCTGGCAGCAGTACTTC.

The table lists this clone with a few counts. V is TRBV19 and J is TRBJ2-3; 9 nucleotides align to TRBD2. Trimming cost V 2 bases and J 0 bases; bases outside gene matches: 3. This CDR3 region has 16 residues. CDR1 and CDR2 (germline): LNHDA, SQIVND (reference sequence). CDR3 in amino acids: CASSIRLAGSTDTQYF. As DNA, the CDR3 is TGTGCCAGTAGTATACGGCTAGCGGGGAGCACAGATACGCAGTATTTT.

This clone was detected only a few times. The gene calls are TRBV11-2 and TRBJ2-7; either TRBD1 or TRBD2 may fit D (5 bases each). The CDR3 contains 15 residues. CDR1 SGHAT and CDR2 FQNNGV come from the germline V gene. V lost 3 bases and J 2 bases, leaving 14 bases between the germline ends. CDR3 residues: CASSLPGSGPYEQYF. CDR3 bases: TGTGCCAGCAGCTTGCCGGGGTCGGGGCCCTACGAGCAGTACTTC.

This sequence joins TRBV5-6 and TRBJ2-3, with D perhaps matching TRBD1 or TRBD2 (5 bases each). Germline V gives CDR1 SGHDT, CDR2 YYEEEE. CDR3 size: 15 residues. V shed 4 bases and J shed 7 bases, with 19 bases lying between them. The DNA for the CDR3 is TGTGCCAGCAGCCTCCCGGGGACCCTCTCCAATACGCAGTATTTT. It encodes CASSLPGTLSNTQYF.

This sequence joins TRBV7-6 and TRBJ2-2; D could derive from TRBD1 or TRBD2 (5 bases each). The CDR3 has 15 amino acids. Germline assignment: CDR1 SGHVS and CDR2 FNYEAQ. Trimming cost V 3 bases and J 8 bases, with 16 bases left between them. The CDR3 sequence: CASSLGEADGGELFF. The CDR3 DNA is TGTGCCAGCAGCTTGGGGGAAGCCGACGGAGGGGAGCTGTTTTTT. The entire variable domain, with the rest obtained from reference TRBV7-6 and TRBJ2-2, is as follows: GAGVSQSPRYKVTKRGQDVALRCDPISGHVSLYWYRQALGQGPEFLTYFNYEAQQDKSGLPNDRFSAERPEGSISTLTIQRTEQRDSAMYRCASSLGEADGGELFFGEGSRLTVL.

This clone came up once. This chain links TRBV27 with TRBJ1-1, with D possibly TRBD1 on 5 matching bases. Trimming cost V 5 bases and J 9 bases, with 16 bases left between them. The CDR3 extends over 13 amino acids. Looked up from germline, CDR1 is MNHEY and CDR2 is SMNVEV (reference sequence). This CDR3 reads CASSTIDSPQAFF. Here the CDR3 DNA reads TGTGCCAGCAGTACAATAGACAGCCCGCAAGCTTTCTTT.